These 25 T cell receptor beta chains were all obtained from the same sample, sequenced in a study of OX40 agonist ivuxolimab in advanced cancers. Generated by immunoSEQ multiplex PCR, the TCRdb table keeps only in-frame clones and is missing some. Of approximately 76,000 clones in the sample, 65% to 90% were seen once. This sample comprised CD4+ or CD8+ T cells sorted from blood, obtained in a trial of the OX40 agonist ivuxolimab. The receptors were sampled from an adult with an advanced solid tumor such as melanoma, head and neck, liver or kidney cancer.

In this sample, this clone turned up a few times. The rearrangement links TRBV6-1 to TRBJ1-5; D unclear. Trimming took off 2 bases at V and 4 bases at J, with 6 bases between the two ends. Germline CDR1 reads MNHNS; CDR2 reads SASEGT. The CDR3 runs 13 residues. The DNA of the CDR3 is TGTGCCAGCAGTGAATTTGGTAATCAGCCCCAGCATTTT. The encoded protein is CASSEFGNQPQHF.

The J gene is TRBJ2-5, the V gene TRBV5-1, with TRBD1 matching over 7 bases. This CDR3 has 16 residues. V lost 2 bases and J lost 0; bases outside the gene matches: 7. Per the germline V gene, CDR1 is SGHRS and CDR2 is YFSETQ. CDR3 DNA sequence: TGCGCCAGCAGCTTCCGAGGGGGCTTGTACCAAGAGACCCAGTACTTC. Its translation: CASSFRGGLYQETQYF.

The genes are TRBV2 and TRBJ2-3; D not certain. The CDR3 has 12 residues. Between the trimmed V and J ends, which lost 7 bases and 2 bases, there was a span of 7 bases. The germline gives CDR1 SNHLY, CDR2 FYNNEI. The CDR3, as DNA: TGTGCCAGCATTTACAACACAGATACGCAGTATTTT. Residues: CASIYNTDTQYF.

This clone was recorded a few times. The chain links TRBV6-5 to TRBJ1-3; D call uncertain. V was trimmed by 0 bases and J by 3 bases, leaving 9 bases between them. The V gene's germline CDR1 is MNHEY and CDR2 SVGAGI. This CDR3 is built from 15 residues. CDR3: CASSYSWLGGNTIYF. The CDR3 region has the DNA TGTGCCAGCAGTTACTCGTGGCTCGGTGGAAACACCATATATTTT.

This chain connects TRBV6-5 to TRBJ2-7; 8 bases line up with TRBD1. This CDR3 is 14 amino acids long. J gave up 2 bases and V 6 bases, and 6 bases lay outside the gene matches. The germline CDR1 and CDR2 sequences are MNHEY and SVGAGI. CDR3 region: CASRAGTGAYEQYF. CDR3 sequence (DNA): TGTGCCAGCAGGGCCGGGACAGGAGCCTACGAGCAGTACTTC.

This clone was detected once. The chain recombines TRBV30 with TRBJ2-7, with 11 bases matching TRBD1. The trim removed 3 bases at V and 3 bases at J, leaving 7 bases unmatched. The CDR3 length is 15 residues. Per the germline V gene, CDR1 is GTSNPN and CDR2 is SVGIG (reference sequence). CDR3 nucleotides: TGTGCCTGGAGAAAACCCGGGACAGGGGGCTACGAGCAGTACTTC. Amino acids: CAWRKPGTGGYEQYF.

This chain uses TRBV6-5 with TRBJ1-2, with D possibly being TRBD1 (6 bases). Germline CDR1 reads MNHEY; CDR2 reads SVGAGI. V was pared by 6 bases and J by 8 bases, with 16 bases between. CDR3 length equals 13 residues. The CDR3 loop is CASSPRTEGGYTF. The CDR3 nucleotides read TGTGCCAGCAGCCCTAGGACAGAGGGGGGCTACACCTTC.

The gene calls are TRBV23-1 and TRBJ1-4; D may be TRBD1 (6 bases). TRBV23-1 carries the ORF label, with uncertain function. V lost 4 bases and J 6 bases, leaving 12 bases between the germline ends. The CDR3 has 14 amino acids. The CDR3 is CASSLRDRHEKLFF. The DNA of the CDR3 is TGCGCCAGCAGTCTAAGAGACAGGCATGAAAAACTGTTTTTT.

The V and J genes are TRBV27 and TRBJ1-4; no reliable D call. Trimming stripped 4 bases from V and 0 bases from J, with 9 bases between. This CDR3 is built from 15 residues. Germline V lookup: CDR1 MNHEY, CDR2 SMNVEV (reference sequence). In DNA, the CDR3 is TGTGCCAGCAGTTATCGGGAGTCAACTAATGAAAAACTGTTTTTT. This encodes CASSYRESTNEKLFF.

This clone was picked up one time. The DNA of the CDR3 is TGTGCCAGCAGCTCGGGACAGGGGGATTCACCCCTCCACTTT. Translating it yields CASSSGQGDSPLHF. The chain recombines TRBV5-8 with TRBJ1-6, with 11 bases that match TRBD1. The CDR3 has 14 residues. J lost 8 bases, V lost 3 bases, and 1 base had no gene match. The V gene's germline CDR1 is SGHTS and CDR2 YDEGEE.

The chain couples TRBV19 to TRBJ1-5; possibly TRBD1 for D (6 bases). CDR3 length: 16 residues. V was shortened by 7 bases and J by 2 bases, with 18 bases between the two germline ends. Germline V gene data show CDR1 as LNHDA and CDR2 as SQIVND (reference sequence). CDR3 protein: CASTPPGGLGNQPQHF. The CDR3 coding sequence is TGTGCCAGTACCCCTCCGGGGGGCCTAGGCAATCAGCCCCAGCATTTT.

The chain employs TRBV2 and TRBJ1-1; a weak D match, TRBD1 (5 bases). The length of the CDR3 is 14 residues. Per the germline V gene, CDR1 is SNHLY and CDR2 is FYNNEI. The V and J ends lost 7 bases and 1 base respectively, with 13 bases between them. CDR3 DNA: TGTGCCAGCACCGCGACAGTTTCGAACACTGAAGCTTTCTTT. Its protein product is CASTATVSNTEAFF.

CDR3 in DNA: TGTGCCAGCAGCTTAGAACGTGGCGGGGAGCTGTTTTTT. It translates to CASSLERGGELFF. The chain uses TRBV11-2 and TRBJ2-2; D is unclear. This CDR3 spans 13 amino acids. V was clipped by 0 bases and J by 7 bases, with 6 bases between them. Germline-derived CDR1 and CDR2 are SGHAT and FQNNGV. Full variable domain (missing parts from reference TRBV11-2 and TRBJ2-2): EAGVAQSPRYKIIEKRQSVAFWCNPISGHATLYWYQQILGQGPKLLIQFQNNGVVDDSQLPKDRFSAERLKGVDSTLKIQPAKLEDSAVYLCASSLERGGELFFGEGSRLTVL.

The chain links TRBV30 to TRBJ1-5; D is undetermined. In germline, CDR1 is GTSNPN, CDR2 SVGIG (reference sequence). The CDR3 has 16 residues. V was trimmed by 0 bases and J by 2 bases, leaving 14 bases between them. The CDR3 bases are TGTGCCTGGAGTGTACCAAGGTCCTGGGGCAATCAGCCCCAGCATTTT. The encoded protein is CAWSVPRSWGNQPQHF.

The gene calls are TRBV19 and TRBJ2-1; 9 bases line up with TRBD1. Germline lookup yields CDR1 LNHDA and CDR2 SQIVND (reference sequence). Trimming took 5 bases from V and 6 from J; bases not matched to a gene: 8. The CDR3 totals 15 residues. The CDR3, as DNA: TGTGCCAGTAGTTCGGGACAGGGATGGATCAATGAGCAGTTCTTC. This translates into CASSSGQGWINEQFF. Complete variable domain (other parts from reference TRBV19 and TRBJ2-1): DGGITQSPKYLFRKEGQNVTLSCEQNLNHDAMYWYRQDPGQGLRLIYYSQIVNDFQKGDIAEGYSVSREKKESFPLTVTSAQKNPTAFYLCASSSGQGWINEQFFGPGTRLTVL.

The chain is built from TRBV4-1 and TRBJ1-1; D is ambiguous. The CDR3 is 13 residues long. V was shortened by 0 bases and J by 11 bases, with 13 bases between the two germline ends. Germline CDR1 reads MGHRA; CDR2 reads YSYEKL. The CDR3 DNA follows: TGCGCCAGCAGCCAAGAGGTGCGGTTTGCGGCTTTCTTT. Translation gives CASSQEVRFAAFF.

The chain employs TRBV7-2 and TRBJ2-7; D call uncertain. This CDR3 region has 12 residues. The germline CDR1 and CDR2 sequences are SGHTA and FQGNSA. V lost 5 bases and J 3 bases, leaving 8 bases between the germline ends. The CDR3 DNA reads TGTGCCAGCAGCAATGACCTCTACGAGCAGTACTTC. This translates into CASSNDLYEQYF.

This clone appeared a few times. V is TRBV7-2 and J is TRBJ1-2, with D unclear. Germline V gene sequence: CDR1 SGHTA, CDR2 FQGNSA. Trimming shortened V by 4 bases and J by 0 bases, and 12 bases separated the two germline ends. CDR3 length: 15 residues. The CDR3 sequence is CASSSPGGANYGYTF. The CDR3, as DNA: TGTGCCAGCAGCTCCCCGGGAGGCGCTAACTATGGCTACACCTTC.

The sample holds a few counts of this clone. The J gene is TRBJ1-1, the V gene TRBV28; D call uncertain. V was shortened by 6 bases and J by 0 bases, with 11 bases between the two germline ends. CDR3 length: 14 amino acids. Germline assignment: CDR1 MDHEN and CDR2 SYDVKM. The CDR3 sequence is CASRKGVVNTEAFF. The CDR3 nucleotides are TGTGCCAGCAGGAAGGGAGTGGTGAACACTGAAGCTTTCTTT.

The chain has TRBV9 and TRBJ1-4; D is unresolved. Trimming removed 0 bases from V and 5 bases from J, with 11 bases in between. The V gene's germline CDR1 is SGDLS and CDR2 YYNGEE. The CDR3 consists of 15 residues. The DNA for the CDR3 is TGTGCCAGCAGCGTAGCGGCAGGCCTCAATGAAAAACTGTTTTTT. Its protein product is CASSVAAGLNEKLFF.

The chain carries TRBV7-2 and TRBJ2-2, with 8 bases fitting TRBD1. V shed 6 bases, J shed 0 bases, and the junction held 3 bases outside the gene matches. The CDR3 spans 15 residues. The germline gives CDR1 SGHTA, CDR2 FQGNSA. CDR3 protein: CASSRDRTNTGELFF. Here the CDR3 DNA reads TGTGCCAGCAGTCGGGACAGGACGAACACCGGGGAGCTGTTTTTT.

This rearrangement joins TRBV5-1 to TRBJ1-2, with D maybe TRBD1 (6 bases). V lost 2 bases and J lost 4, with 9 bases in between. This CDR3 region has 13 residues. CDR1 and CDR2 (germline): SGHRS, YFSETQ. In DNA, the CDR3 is TGCGCCAGCAGCTTTAACAGGGCCTATGGCTACACCTTC. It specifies CASSFNRAYGYTF.

CDR3 protein: CASSRGQGETDTQYF. CDR3 nucleotides: TGTGCCAGTAGTCGTGGACAGGGAGAAACAGATACGCAGTATTTT. The chain joins TRBV19 to TRBJ2-3; 8 bases fit TRBD1. V lost 5 bases and J lost 3; bases outside the gene matches: 7. This CDR3 region has 15 residues. Germline values: CDR1 LNHDA, CDR2 SQIVND (reference sequence).

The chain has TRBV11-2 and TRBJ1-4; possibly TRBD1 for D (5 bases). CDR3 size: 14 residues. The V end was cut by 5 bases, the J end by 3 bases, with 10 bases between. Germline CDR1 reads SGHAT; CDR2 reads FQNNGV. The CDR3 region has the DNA TGTGCCAGCAGCCCAGGGATTTCTAATGAAAAACTGTTTTTT. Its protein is CASSPGISNEKLFF.

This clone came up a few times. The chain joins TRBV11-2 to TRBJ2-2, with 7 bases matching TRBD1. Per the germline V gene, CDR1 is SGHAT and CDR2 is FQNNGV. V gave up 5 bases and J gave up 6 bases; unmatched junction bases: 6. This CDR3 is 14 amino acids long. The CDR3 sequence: CASSPQGFAGELFF. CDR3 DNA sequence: TGTGCCAGCAGCCCACAGGGGTTTGCCGGGGAGCTGTTTTTT.